This T cell receptor (beta chain) appears in the sequencing data of a study of beta chain features in type 1 diabetes. Across the study: Patients and healthy donors were similar in age, gender and cell yields. Sorted cells examined across all samples numbered 107,917,701.

On this clone: Its target is unknown.

Investigators reverse transcribed all isolated RNA, so they sequenced expressed TCRB transcripts. The data were produced by immunoSEQ multiplex PCR, yet TCRdb's version contains in-frame clones alone and is incomplete. In the table there are 350,000 or so clones, roughly a fifth of which are singletons. Losses at the gene ends were 2 bases for V and 3 bases for J; bases not matched to a gene: 5. Germline assignment: CDR1 SGHAT and CDR2 FQNNGV. The CDR3 loop spans 15 amino acids. Findings and limits, study-wide: There was a moderate but significant shortening of TCRB CDR3s in all four CD4+ subsets of Type 1 diabetes patients. A possible short-template PCR bias applies equally to patients and controls.

This receptor was taken from a woman aged 18-35 years in good health. The rearrangement links TRBV11-2 to TRBJ1-1; 8 nucleotides line up with TRBD1. Sequenced sample: naive CD4+ T cells from blood. The chain's CDR3 is CASSLNGQGHTEAFF. The DNA of the CDR3 is TGTGCCAGCAGCTTAAACGGACAGGGTCACACTGAAGCTTTCTTT.